This passage covers 22 T cell receptor beta chains from one sample sequenced in a study of regulatory T cells in long-lasting Graves disease. Time point specified: newly diagnosed GD, antithyroid drugs for less than 3 months. Researchers made the TCR library from RNA that was extracted from PBMCs. Construction of TCR beta libraries relied on iRepertoire HTBI primers and on Arm-PCR targeting CDR3 regions. TCRdb recomputed calls from the multiplex PCR reads with MiXCR, one row per CDR3 protein. In the table there are hundreds of thousands of distinct CDR3 sequences, approximately 15% of which are singletons. These data were also reused for a study on T cells in Graves' hyperthyroidism and ophthalmopathy.

Sequencing was performed on peripheral blood mononuclear cells (PBMCs), taken at new diagnosis, from a patient treated with antithyroid drugs. These receptors were obtained from a woman in her 30s with Graves disease.

The chain has TRBV5-5 and TRBJ1-1; unclear D gene. Between the trimmed V and J ends, which lost 4 bases and 4 bases, there was a span of 20 bases. Germline V gene lookup returns CDR1 SGHKS and CDR2 YYEKEE (reference sequence). This CDR3 is 16 amino acids long. CDR3 DNA sequence: TGTGCCAGCAGCCTCGGGGTACATGCAAGCGGCACTGAAGCTTTCTTT. Protein sequence: CASSLGVHASGTEAFF.

Ten or more counts support this clonotype. CDR3 nucleotide sequence: TGTGCCAGCAGCCGGGACATGGTAGGGGGACTTTACAATGAGCAGTTCTTC. As protein: CASSRDMVGGLYNEQFF. This sequence joins TRBV7-6 and TRBJ2-1; either TRBD1 or TRBD2 may fit D (6 bases each). The CDR3 has 17 amino acids. Per germline, CDR1 SGHVS and CDR2 FNYEAQ. The germline V and J ends were trimmed by 5 bases and 4 bases, with 21 bases remaining between them.

V and J are TRBV11-1 and TRBJ2-2, with D possibly matching TRBD1 (6 bases). Germline CDR1 and CDR2: SGHAT and FQDESV (reference sequence). This CDR3 contains 15 residues. V was shortened by 5 bases and J by 7 bases, with 17 bases between the two germline ends. The DNA of the CDR3 is TGTGCCAGCAGCCGAGGGGCAGGGGATAACGGGGAGCTGTTTTTT. Its translation is CASSRGAGDNGELFF. Using reference TRBV11-1 and TRBJ2-2 for the parts outside the CDR3, the full variable domain is EAEVAQSPRYKITEKSQAVAFWCDPISGHATLYWYRQILGQGPELLVQFQDESVVDDSQLPKDRFSAERLKGVDSTLKIQPAELGDSAMYLCASSRGAGDNGELFFGEGSRLTVL.

The J gene is TRBJ1-6, the V gene TRBV10-3; D uncertain. Between the trimmed V and J ends, which lost 4 bases and 0 bases, there was a span of 7 bases. The CDR3 length is 15 residues. Germline assignment: CDR1 ENHRY and CDR2 SYGVKD. CDR3 region: CAISAQSSYNSPLHF. Here the CDR3 DNA reads TGTGCCATCAGTGCCCAAAGCTCCTATAATTCACCCCTCCACTTT.

The chain links TRBV29-1 to TRBJ2-6; D gene uncertain. This CDR3 contains 14 residues. Deletions cut 7 bases from V and 0 bases from J, with 10 bases between. The germline gives CDR1 SQVTM, CDR2 ANQGSEA. The CDR3 coding sequence is TGCAGCGCTACAGCCAGCTCTGGGGCCAACGTCCTGACTTTC. It is translated as CSATASSGANVLTF.

This clonotype was detected many times. The chain joins TRBV5-1 to TRBJ2-1; no firm D call. The CDR3 is 11 amino acids. V was cut by 2 bases and J by 13 bases, with 10 bases left in between. Germline V gene lookup returns CDR1 SGHRS and CDR2 YFSETQ. The CDR3 reads CASSFQATQFF. The DNA for the CDR3 is TGCGCCAGCAGCTTCCAAGCCACCCAGTTCTTC.

J is TRBJ1-3 and V is TRBV29-1; unclear D gene. From germline, CDR1 is SQVTM and CDR2 ANQGSEA. There are 15 residues in the CDR3. The V end was cut by 1 base, the J end by 9 bases, with 19 bases between. CDR3 in amino acids: CSVEAEPAGAGTIYF. DNA for the CDR3: TGCAGCGTTGAAGCGGAGCCGGCGGGTGCTGGCACCATATATTTT.

This clonotype came up a few times. The chain links TRBV11-1 to TRBJ2-7, with 12 bases lining up with TRBD1. The CDR3 runs 15 residues. Germline CDR1 reads SGHAT; CDR2 reads FQDESV (reference sequence). Trimming took 2 bases from V and 9 from J; bases not matched to a gene: 8. CDR3 coding DNA: TGTGCCAGCAGCTTAAACCGGGACAGGGGGCGCATGCAGTACTTC. Protein product: CASSLNRDRGRMQYF.

This clonotype came up a few times. The gene calls are TRBV28 and TRBJ1-6; unclear D gene. This CDR3 is 12 amino acids long. V dropped 6 bases and J dropped 14 bases, with 14 bases sitting between them. Germline V gene lookup returns CDR1 MDHEN and CDR2 SYDVKM. CDR3 sequence: CASSQTPGTLHF. The CDR3 coding sequence is TGTGCCAGCAGCCAAACACCGGGAACCCTCCACTTT.

At least ten counts were recorded for this clonotype. The rearrangement links TRBV7-2 to TRBJ2-7, with 8 bases lining up with TRBD1. The germline V gene encodes CDR1 SGHTA and CDR2 FQGNSA. V lost 2 bases and J lost 3; bases outside the gene matches: 6. CDR3 size: 15 residues. The CDR3 loop is CASSLRTGYIYEQYF. The CDR3 DNA follows: TGTGCCAGCAGCTTAAGGACAGGGTATATCTACGAGCAGTACTTC.

This clonotype was seen a handful of times. This chain links TRBV7-7 with TRBJ2-5; D is perhaps TRBD2 (7 bases). Germline V gene lookup returns CDR1 SSHAT and CDR2 FNYEAQ (reference sequence). The CDR3 extends over 13 amino acids. CDR3: CAVGGQGVETQYF. The CDR3 DNA follows: TGTGCTGTCGGGGGGCAAGGGGTGGAGACCCAGTACTTC. Drawing the rest from reference TRBV7-7 and TRBJ2-5, the complete variable domain is GAGVSQSPRYKVTKRGQDVTLRCDPISSHATLYWYQQALGQGPEFLTYFNYEAQPDKSGLPSDRFSAERPEGSISTLTIQRTEQRDSAMYRCAVGGQGVETQYFGPGTRLLVL.

This clonotype was found many times. The chain recombines TRBV28 with TRBJ1-5; 12 nucleotides line up with TRBD1. The CDR3 totals 16 residues. The germline V gene encodes CDR1 MDHEN and CDR2 SYDVKM. The ends lost 5 bases at V and 0 bases at J; junction bases unmatched: 2. The DNA for the CDR3 is TGTGCCAGCAGTCGGGGACAGGGGGCTAGCAATCAGCCCCAGCATTTT. Translation gives CASSRGQGASNQPQHF.

This clonotype was detected once. A far larger clone is just one base off, so this is likely a read error. The V call is TRBV6-9, the J call TRBJ1-1; TRBD1 agrees at 10 bases. The CDR3 runs to 16 residues. Germline V gene data show CDR1 as MNHGY and CDR2 as SVAAGI. CDR3 sequence: CASSSRDRGMNTGAFF. The DNA for the CDR3 is TGTGCCAGCAGTTCCCGGGACAGGGGAATGAACACTGGAGCTTTCTTT.

This clonotype has only a few counts. CDR3 in amino acids: CAWSYQASEKLFF. The DNA of the CDR3 is TGTGCCTGGAGTTATCAGGCATCTGAAAAACTGTTTTTT. The chain is built from TRBV30 and TRBJ1-4; unclear D gene. The CDR3 covers 13 residues. Trimming removed 2 bases from V and 7 bases from J, with 11 bases in between. Germline V gene lookup returns CDR1 GTSNPN and CDR2 SVGIG (reference sequence).

This clonotype was counted only a few times. The V gene is TRBV12-3 or TRBV12-4, the J gene TRBJ2-1, with TRBD2 matching over 15 bases. This CDR3 contains 15 residues. The ends lost 3 bases at V and 10 bases at J; junction bases unmatched: 4. The CDR3 DNA reads TGTGCCAGCAGTTTTAGGACTAGCGGGAGGGACGAGCAGTTCTTC. Its translation: CASSFRTSGRDEQFF.

In its sample, this clonotype was seen a few times. The J gene is TRBJ2-4, the V gene TRBV20-1; 10 bases are shared with TRBD1. Germline V gene data show CDR1 as DFQATT and CDR2 as SNEGSKA (reference sequence). The CDR3 extends over 15 amino acids. V dropped 3 bases and J dropped 6; count of bases not matched to a gene: 8. DNA for the CDR3: TGCAGTGCTAGGGGAAGGACAGGGGGGATAAACATTCAGTACTTC. It yields the protein CSARGRTGGINIQYF.

This clonotype was found a few times. The V gene is TRBV7-9, the J gene TRBJ2-3; 9 nucleotides match TRBD2. Germline lookup yields CDR1 SEHNR and CDR2 FQNEAQ (reference sequence). J gave up 7 bases and V 2 bases, and 13 bases lay outside the gene matches. The CDR3 sequence is 17 residues long. CDR3 in DNA: TGTGCCAGCAGCTTAAGTAGGGCTAGCGGGATGAAAAATACGCAGTATTTT. Translated: CASSLSRASGMKNTQYF.

This clonotype was counted at least ten times. The chain has TRBV2 and TRBJ2-5; tentative D call: TRBD1 (5 bases). The CDR3 extends over 15 amino acids. Germline lookup yields CDR1 SNHLY and CDR2 FYNNEI. V lost 5 bases to trimming and J lost 5 bases, with 18 bases between them. The CDR3 DNA is TGTGCCAGCAGTAGGGGCAGTTTAATAACTGAGACCCAGTACTTC. Residues: CASSRGSLITETQYF.

This clonotype appeared many times. The genes are TRBV7-9 and TRBJ2-1; D unclear. In germline, CDR1 is SEHNR, CDR2 FQNEAQ (reference sequence). This CDR3 has 13 residues. Trimming pared 7 bases from V and 7 bases from J, leaving 14 bases between. The CDR3 sequence is CASIPTNGNEQFF. CDR3 nucleotides: TGTGCCAGCATTCCGACGAACGGAAATGAGCAGTTCTTC.

This clonotype was seen repeatedly, ten times or more. J is TRBJ2-1 and V is TRBV12-3 or TRBV12-4; 12 bases are shared with TRBD2. V lost 6 bases to trimming and J lost 4 bases; unmatched junction nucleotides: 4. CDR3 length equals 15 residues. The CDR3 is CASSAGTSGYNEQFF. The CDR3 DNA follows: TGTGCCAGCAGCGCCGGGACTAGCGGGTACAATGAGCAGTTCTTC.

This clonotype was detected ten times or more. This sequence joins TRBV6-1 and TRBJ2-5; TRBD1 might be the D (6 bases). Germline V gives CDR1 MNHNS, CDR2 SASEGT. V was pared by 10 bases and J by 5 bases, with 14 bases between. The length of the CDR3 is 12 residues. The CDR3 protein is CATEGVRETQYF. DNA of the CDR3: TGTGCCACCGAGGGGGTTCGGGAGACCCAGTACTTC.

In its sample, this clonotype was seen a few times. The genes are TRBV5-1 and TRBJ2-7; TRBD2 agrees at 9 bases. Germline CDR1 reads SGHRS; CDR2 reads YFSETQ. V lost 1 base to trimming and J lost 5 bases; unmatched junction nucleotides: 19. The CDR3 runs 19 residues. CDR3 protein: CASSLSSSGTHGPGNEQYF. CDR3 nucleotide sequence: TGCGCCAGCAGCTTGAGTTCTAGCGGGACCCACGGACCAGGAAACGAGCAGTACTTC.